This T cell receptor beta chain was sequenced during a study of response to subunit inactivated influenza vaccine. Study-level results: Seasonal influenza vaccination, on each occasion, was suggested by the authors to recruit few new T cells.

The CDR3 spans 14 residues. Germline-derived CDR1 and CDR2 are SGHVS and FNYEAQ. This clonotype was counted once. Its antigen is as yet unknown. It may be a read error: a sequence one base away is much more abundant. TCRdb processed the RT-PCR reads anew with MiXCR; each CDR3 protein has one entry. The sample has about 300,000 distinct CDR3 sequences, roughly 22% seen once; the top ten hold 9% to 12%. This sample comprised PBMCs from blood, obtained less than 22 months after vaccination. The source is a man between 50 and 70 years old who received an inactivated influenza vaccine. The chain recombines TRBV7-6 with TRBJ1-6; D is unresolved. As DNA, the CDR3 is TGTGCCAGCAGCTTAGCTGGCAGGAATTCATCCCTCCACTTT. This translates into CASSLAGRNSSLHF.